This T cell receptor beta chain stems from a study of T-cell memory formation after mild COVID-19. The overall study: Across donors, TCR clusters were largely donor specific.

Using constant-segment primers, 5'RACE produced TCR alpha and TCR beta cDNA libraries carrying sample barcodes and UMIs. Using its own MiXCR run on the 5' RACE reads, TCRdb lists one record per CDR3 protein. The table lists some 100,000 distinct CDR3 sequences, more than 9.5% of them singletons. As regards this clonotype: Antigen specificity is unknown.

General study findings and limits: Clones that contracted from day 15 to 85 had balanced CD4/CD8; later expanders were CD4+ biased. Pre-infection memory already had some responding clones, implying cross-reactive memory joined.

This CDR3 has 12 amino acids. Trimming took off 3 bases at V and 1 base at J, with 6 bases between the two ends. Per the germline V gene, CDR1 is DFQATT and CDR2 is SNEGSKA (reference sequence). The V and J genes are TRBV20-1 and TRBJ1-1; no clear D. The clonotype originates from a man between 18 and 35 years old who had mild COVID-19 (a few samples of this study predate the infection). Cell type and time point are not known. Sample: PBMCs or a T cell subset sorted from them (not recorded which). The CDR3 nucleotides are TGCAGTGCTAGGCCGGCGAACACTGAAGCTTTCTTT. Translating it yields CSARPANTEAFF.